This TCR beta chain was documented in a study of cytotoxic CD8 clonotypes in ibrutinib-treated CLL. Study overall: Across samples, productive templates numbered 255,043 and productive rearrangements reached roughly 98,000 on average.

The CDR3 spans 14 residues. Germline V gene data show CDR1 as KGHSH and CDR2 as LQKENI. Trimming took 3 bases from V and 6 from J; bases not matched to a gene: 4. The protocol was immunoSEQ multiplex PCR, while the TCRdb copy is restricted to in-frame clones and leaves out a portion. The sample consists of a few hundred thousand clones, roughly 67% of them appearing once. The input for sequencing was PBMCs, taken after 36 months of ibrutinib treatment. The chain joins TRBV18 to TRBJ2-7; 11 bases agree with TRBD1. The receptor's source is a human donor with chronic lymphocytic leukemia. CDR3 DNA: TGTGCCAGCTCACCCCGGACAGGGGGCAGCGAGCAGTACTTC. Protein product: CASSPRTGGSEQYF.